The table lists the clone carrying this TCR beta chain with a few counts. What it recognizes is unknown. The CDR3 runs to 14 residues. V was cut by 3 bases and J by 1 base, with 10 bases left in between. The germline V gene encodes CDR1 ENHRY and CDR2 SYGVKD. This sample was taken from a study of blood T cells in healthy people across ages. Next came a second PCR, run for roughly 6 to 11 cycles, which used a sample-barcoded 5' primer along with a J-beta primer mix. Each cDNA molecule was tagged by a template-switch adaptor with 12 random nucleotides. TCRdb called the 5' RACE reads again in MiXCR, with one record for every CDR3 protein. The sample records about 1.5 million distinct CDR3 sequences, 42% being singletons. General study results and limits: As age increased, TCR beta diversity per million T cells fell in a roughly linear fashion. Investigators viewed diversity estimates from one million T cells as underestimates, the study reported.

Every donor contributed about 10 milliliters of peripheral blood by blood draw. The material sequenced was blood. The receptor comes from a woman aged 18-29 years in good health. The rearrangement links TRBV10-3 to TRBJ2-7; the D gene is possibly TRBD2 (6 bases). CDR3 bases: TGTGCCATCAGTGAATGGGGGGTTTCCTACGAGCAGTACTTC. Protein: CAISEWGVSYEQYF.